Following are 20 T cell receptor beta chains from one sample sequenced in a study of beta chain features in type 1 diabetes. The study reverse transcribed the entire isolated RNA, so it sequenced expressed TCRB transcripts. Assay used: immunoSEQ multiplex PCR; TCRdb lists only in-frame clones, some missing. Found here are about 140,000 clones, 8% to 13% of them singletons; the top ten hold 1.3%. Material: naive CD4+ T cells from blood. The receptors were sampled from a man in his late teens or twenties in good health.

This chain uses TRBV2 with TRBJ2-1, with D tentatively TRBD1 (5 bases). Trimming pared 7 bases from V and 9 bases from J, leaving 13 bases between. This CDR3 region has 12 residues. Germline values: CDR1 SNHLY, CDR2 FYNNEI. The CDR3 reads CASKRQGTEQFF. CDR3 nucleotide sequence: TGTGCCAGCAAGCGCCAGGGTACTGAGCAGTTCTTC.

This clone was observed a handful of times. This rearrangement joins TRBV29-1 to TRBJ2-7, with a possible D match to TRBD1 (7 bases). Trimming left V 4 bases short and J 4 bases short, with 14 bases between. The CDR3 contains 13 residues. CDR1 SQVTM and CDR2 ANQGSEA come from the germline V gene. CDR3 region: CSVVWQGGYEQYF. The DNA for the CDR3 is TGCAGCGTTGTATGGCAGGGGGGTTACGAGCAGTACTTC.

The chain employs TRBV6-6 and TRBJ2-5; perhaps TRBD2 as D (5 bases). The CDR3 consists of 14 residues. Germline lookup yields CDR1 MNHNY and CDR2 SVGAGI (reference sequence). The V end lost 0 bases, the J end lost 5 bases, and 10 bases lay between the germline ends. The DNA of the CDR3 is TGTGCCAGCAGTTACTCTGGAGGACGGGAGACCCAGTACTTC. This sequence encodes CASSYSGGRETQYF.

This clone was observed at least ten times. The chain combines TRBV6-5 with TRBJ2-4; TRBD1 aligns across 8 bases. Trimming at V came to 5 bases and at J to 7 bases, leaving 4 bases not matched to a gene. Germline V gene lookup returns CDR1 MNHEY and CDR2 SVGAGI. CDR3 length: 13 residues. This CDR3 reads CASSPRQGNIQYF. The CDR3 DNA reads TGTGCCAGCAGTCCAAGACAGGGGAACATTCAGTACTTC.

This clone has more than one count but fewer than ten. This chain links TRBV19 with TRBJ2-1; 7 nucleotides match TRBD1. In germline, CDR1 is LNHDA, CDR2 SQIVND (reference sequence). CDR3 length: 15 amino acids. V lost 3 bases and J lost 4; bases outside the gene matches: 6. The CDR3 DNA reads TGTGCCAGTAGTATCGACAGGGACGGATACAATGAGCAGTTCTTC. Translation: CASSIDRDGYNEQFF.

Only a few counts were recorded for this clone. This rearrangement joins TRBV28 to TRBJ2-7, with 7 positions matching TRBD1. Trimming cost V 6 bases and J 2 bases; bases outside gene matches: 4. Germline V gene lookup returns CDR1 MDHEN and CDR2 SYDVKM. The CDR3 consists of 13 residues. CDR3 sequence: CASSRQGPYEQYF. CDR3 bases: TGTGCCAGCAGCAGACAGGGACCCTACGAGCAGTACTTC.

The chain recombines TRBV27 with TRBJ2-5, with TRBD1 matching over 8 bases. Looked up from germline, CDR1 is MNHEY and CDR2 is SMNVEV (reference sequence). This CDR3 is built from 15 residues. Germline trimming cut 9 bases from V and 1 base from J; bases unmatched to any gene: 10. This chain's CDR3 is CASWGQAAGQETQYF. In DNA, the CDR3 is TGTGCCAGTTGGGGACAGGCGGCGGGCCAAGAGACCCAGTACTTC.

The sample holds a few counts of this clone. J is TRBJ2-3 and V is TRBV4-3; 10 bases map to TRBD1. The V and J ends lost 5 bases and 2 bases, in that order; junction bases with no gene match: 7. Germline V gene lookup returns CDR1 LGHNA and CDR2 YSLEER. This CDR3 contains 16 residues. The CDR3 DNA is TGCGCCAGCAGCGAAGCCGGGACAGGGGCCACAGATACGCAGTATTTT. Amino acid sequence: CASSEAGTGATDTQYF.

In its sample, this clone was seen many times. This chain uses TRBV5-6 with TRBJ2-3; D is perhaps TRBD2 (5 bases). Germline CDR1 is SGHDT and CDR2 is YYEEEE. CDR3 length: 15 residues. V dropped 4 bases and J dropped 3 bases, with 15 bases sitting between them. CDR3 DNA sequence: TGTGCCAGCAGCCCCCGGACTTCGAAGACAGATACGCAGTATTTT. This translates into CASSPRTSKTDTQYF.

This clone was detected only a few times. The chain carries TRBV30 and TRBJ1-2; 12 bases align to TRBD1. The germline V gene encodes CDR1 GTSNPN and CDR2 SVGIG (reference sequence). The CDR3 is made up of 16 amino acids. The V and J ends lost 2 bases and 3 bases, in that order; junction bases with no gene match: 7. This CDR3 is CAWSRPGTGGDYGYTF. The CDR3, as DNA: TGTGCCTGGAGTCGCCCGGGGACAGGGGGCGACTATGGCTACACCTTC. Full variable domain (rest looked up from reference TRBV30 and TRBJ1-2): SQTIHQWPATLVQPVGSPLSLECTVEGTSNPNLYWYRQAAGRGLQLLFYSVGIGQISSEVPQNLSASRPQDRQFILSSKKLLLSDSGFYLCAWSRPGTGGDYGYTFGSGTRLTVV.

This clone was seen ten or more times. The rearrangement links TRBV7-9 to TRBJ2-3; TRBD1 aligns across 7 bases. J gave up 0 bases and V 6 bases, and 3 bases lay outside the gene matches. This CDR3 has 14 residues. CDR1 is SEHNR, CDR2 FQNEAQ, per germline (reference sequence). In nucleotides, the CDR3 is TGTGCCAGCAGATTGGGACAGAGCACAGATACGCAGTATTTT. Translated, it gives CASRLGQSTDTQYF.

This clone appeared a few times. The chain employs TRBV9 and TRBJ2-2, with a weak D call TRBD2 (5 bases). This CDR3 contains 15 residues. CDR1 and CDR2 (germline): SGDLS, YYNGEE. Trimming shortened V by 4 bases and J by 0 bases, and 10 bases separated the two germline ends. The CDR3: CASSTKGANTGELFF. CDR3 coding DNA: TGTGCCAGCAGCACAAAGGGAGCGAACACCGGGGAGCTGTTTTTT.

This clone has a handful of counts. The rearrangement links TRBV5-5 to TRBJ2-5; 9 bases are shared with TRBD1. This CDR3 contains 17 residues. Per the germline V gene, CDR1 is SGHKS and CDR2 is YYEKEE (reference sequence). V lost 1 base and J lost 1; bases outside the gene matches: 8. CDR3 nucleotides: TGTGCCAGCAGCTTGTGGACAGGGGTGTTGGGCCAAGAGACCCAGTACTTC. This encodes CASSLWTGVLGQETQYF.

This clone was detected once. The same CDR3 also results from other DNA sequences found in this sample. The chain combines TRBV7-3 with TRBJ2-1, with TRBD1 matching over 7 bases. The CDR3 has 15 residues. The V gene end was trimmed by 5 bases and the J gene end by 9 bases; junction bases not matched to a gene: 13. Per the germline V gene, CDR1 is SGHTA and CDR2 is FQGTGA. CDR3 in amino acids: CASSKLPGQSLEQFF. For the CDR3, the DNA is TGTGCCAGCAGCAAACTGCCGGGACAGTCCCTTGAGCAGTTCTTC.

This clone was observed a handful of times. The V call is TRBV7-2, the J call TRBJ2-5; 9 bases are shared with TRBD2. Germline assignment: CDR1 SGHTA and CDR2 FQGNSA. CDR3 length: 17 residues. Trimming took 4 bases from V and 5 from J; bases not matched to a gene: 14. For the CDR3, the DNA is TGTGCCAGCAGCTCTCCGAGACTGCGGGGGGGCCGGGAGACCCAGTACTTC. The encoded protein is CASSSPRLRGGRETQYF. Using reference TRBV7-2 and TRBJ2-5 for the parts outside the CDR3, the full variable domain is GAGVSQSPSNKVTEKGKDVELRCDPISGHTALYWYRQSLGQGLEFLIYFQGNSAPDKSGLPSDRFSAERTGGSVSTLTIQRTQQEDSAVYLCASSSPRLRGGRETQYFGPGTRLLVL.

This clone showed up just a few times. The rearrangement joins TRBV30 to TRBJ2-1; weak D call: TRBD1 (6 bases). Germline V CDR1 and CDR2: GTSNPN, SVGIG (reference sequence). This CDR3 is built from 15 residues. Trimming stripped 0 bases from V and 3 bases from J, with 12 bases between. This chain's CDR3 is CAWSVSGRGYNEQFF. CDR3 nucleotides: TGTGCCTGGAGTGTATCGGGCAGGGGCTACAATGAGCAGTTCTTC.

This clone was detected a few times. The chain carries TRBV11-2 and TRBJ2-6, with unresolved D. Trimming took off 3 bases at V and 0 bases at J, with 12 bases between the two ends. CDR3 length: 17 residues. Germline V lookup: CDR1 SGHAT, CDR2 FQNNGV. CDR3 nucleotide sequence: TGTGCCAGCAGCTTCGGAGCCACATTCTCTGGGGCCAACGTCCTGACTTTC. Translating gives CASSFGATFSGANVLTF.

This clone was recorded a few times. The chain has TRBV6-5 and TRBJ2-3, with a weak D call TRBD2 (5 bases). The CDR3 runs to 14 residues. Germline V CDR1 and CDR2: MNHEY, SVGAGI. V dropped 5 bases and J dropped 0 bases, with 9 bases sitting between them. The CDR3 DNA follows: TGTGCCAGCAGTCCTAGGAGGAGCACAGATACGCAGTATTTT. Translating it yields CASSPRRSTDTQYF.

Comments on this clone: Other nucleotide sequences in the sample specify the same CDR3. This rearrangement joins TRBV18 to TRBJ2-7; D gene ambiguous. The V and J ends lost 3 bases and 0 bases respectively, with 9 bases between them. Germline CDR1 reads KGHSH; CDR2 reads LQKENI. The CDR3 length is 14 residues. CDR3 amino acids: CASSPPSGSYEQYF. DNA of the CDR3: TGTGCCAGCTCACCCCCTTCGGGCTCCTACGAGCAGTACTTC.

Written as DNA, the CDR3 is TGTGCCAGCAGTCGGCCGGGGGGGCCATACAATGAGCAGTTCTTC. Its protein is CASSRPGGPYNEQFF. V is TRBV6-5 and J is TRBJ2-1, with 8 bases fitting TRBD2. The CDR3 is 15 residues long. Germline V gene lookup returns CDR1 MNHEY and CDR2 SVGAGI. V trimming: 5 bases; J trimming: 4 bases; junction bases outside the gene matches: 7.